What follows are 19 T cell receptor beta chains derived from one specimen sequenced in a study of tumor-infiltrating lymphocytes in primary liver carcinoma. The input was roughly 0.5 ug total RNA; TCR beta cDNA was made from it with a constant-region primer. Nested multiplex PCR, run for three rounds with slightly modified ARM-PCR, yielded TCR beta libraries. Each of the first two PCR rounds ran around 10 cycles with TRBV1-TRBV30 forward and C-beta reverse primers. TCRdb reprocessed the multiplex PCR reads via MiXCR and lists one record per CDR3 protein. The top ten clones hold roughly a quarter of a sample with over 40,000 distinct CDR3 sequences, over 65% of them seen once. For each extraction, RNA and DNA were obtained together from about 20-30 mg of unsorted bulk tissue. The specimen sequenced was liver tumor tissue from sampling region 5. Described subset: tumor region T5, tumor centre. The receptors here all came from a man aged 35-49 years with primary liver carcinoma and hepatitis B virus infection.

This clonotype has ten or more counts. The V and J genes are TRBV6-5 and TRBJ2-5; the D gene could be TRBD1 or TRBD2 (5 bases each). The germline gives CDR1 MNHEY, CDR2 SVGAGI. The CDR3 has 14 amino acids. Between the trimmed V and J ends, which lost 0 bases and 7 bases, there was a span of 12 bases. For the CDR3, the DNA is TGTGCCAGCAGTTACTCGAGGGGCTTGGGGACCCAGTACTTC. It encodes CASSYSRGLGTQYF.

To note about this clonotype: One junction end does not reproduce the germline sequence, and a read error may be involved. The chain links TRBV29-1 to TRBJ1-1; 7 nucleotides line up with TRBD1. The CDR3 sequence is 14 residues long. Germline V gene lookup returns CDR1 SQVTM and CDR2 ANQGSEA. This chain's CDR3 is CSAGGGRGRTEAFF. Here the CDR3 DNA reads TGTAGCGCCGGCGGTGGCAGGGGGAGGACTGAAGCTTTCTTT.

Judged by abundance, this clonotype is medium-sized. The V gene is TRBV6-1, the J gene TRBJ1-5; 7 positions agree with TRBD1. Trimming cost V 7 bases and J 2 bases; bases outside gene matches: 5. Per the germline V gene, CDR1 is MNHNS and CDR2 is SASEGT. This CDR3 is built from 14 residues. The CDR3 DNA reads TGTGCCAGCATGGAGGGGGCCGGCAATCAGCCCCAGCATTTT. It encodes CASMEGAGNQPQHF.

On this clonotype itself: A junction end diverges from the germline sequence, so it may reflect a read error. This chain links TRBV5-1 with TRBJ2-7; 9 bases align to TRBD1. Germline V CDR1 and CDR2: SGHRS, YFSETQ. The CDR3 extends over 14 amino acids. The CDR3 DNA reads TGCGCCAGCAGCCAGGGACAGGGACATGACGACCAGTACTTC. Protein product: CASSQGQGHDDQYF.

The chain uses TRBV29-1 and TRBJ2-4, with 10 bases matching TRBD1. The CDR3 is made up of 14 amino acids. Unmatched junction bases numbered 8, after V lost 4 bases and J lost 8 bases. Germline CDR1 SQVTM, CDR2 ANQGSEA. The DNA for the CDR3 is TGCAGCGTTGCCCACGGGACAGGGGAGGACATTCAGTACTTC. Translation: CSVAHGTGEDIQYF.

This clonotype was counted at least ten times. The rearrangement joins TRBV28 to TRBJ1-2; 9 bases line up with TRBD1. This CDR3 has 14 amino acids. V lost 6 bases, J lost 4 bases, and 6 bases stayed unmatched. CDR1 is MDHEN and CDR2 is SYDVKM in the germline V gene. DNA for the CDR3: TGTGCCAGCAGGTTCTTGGGACAGGGCTATGGCTACACCTTC. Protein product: CASRFLGQGYGYTF.

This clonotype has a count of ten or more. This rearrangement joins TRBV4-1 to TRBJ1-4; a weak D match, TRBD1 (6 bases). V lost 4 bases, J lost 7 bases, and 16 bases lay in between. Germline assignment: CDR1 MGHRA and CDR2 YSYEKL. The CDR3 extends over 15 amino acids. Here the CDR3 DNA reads TGCGCCAGCAGCCTCTGGGGGGCGGCTAGTGAAAAACTGTTTTTT. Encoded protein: CASSLWGAASEKLFF.

The CDR3 nucleotides read TGTGCCAGCAGTCCCCACAGGGGTTTGTGGGACCAGCCCCAGTATTTT. It is translated as CASSPHRGLWDQPQYF. The J gene is TRBJ1-5, the V gene TRBV6-2 or TRBV6-3; 7 nucleotides line up with TRBD1. The DNA end is more similar to TRBJ2-3, so the J call may be wrong. The CDR3 length is 16 residues. Germline CDR1 MNHEY, CDR2 SVGEGT.

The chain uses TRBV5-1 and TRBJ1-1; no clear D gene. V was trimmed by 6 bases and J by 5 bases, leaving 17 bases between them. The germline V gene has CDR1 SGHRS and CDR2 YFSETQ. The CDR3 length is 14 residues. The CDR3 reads CASTQVGPYTEAFF. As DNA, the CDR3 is TGCGCCAGCACCCAAGTGGGCCCATATACTGAAGCTTTCTTT.

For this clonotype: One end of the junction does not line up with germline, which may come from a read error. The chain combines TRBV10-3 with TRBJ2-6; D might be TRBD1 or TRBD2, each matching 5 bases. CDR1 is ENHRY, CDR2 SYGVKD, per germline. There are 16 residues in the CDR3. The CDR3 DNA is TGTGCCATCAGTGGTGGCCAGGAGGCTGGGACCAATGTCCTGACTTTC. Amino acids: CAISGGQEAGTNVLTF.

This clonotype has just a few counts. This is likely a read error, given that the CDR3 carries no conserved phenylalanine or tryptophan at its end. The CDR3 here is CACSFDRGYYEQYL. In DNA form, the CDR3 reads TGTGCCTGCTCCTTTGACAGGGGATACTACGAGCAGTACTTG. V usage is TRBV6-2 or TRBV6-3 and J usage is TRBJ2-7; 8 bases align to TRBD1. The length of the CDR3 is 14 residues. The V gene's germline CDR1 is MNHEY and CDR2 SVGEGT. The ends lost 11 bases at V and 3 bases at J; junction bases unmatched: 12.

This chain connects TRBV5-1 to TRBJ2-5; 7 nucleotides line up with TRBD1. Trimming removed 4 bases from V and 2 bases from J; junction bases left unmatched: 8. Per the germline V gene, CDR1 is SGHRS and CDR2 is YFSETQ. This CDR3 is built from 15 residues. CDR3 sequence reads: CASSRTGGEQETQYF. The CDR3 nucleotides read TGCGCCAGCAGCCGGACAGGAGGAGAACAAGAGACCCAGTACTTC.

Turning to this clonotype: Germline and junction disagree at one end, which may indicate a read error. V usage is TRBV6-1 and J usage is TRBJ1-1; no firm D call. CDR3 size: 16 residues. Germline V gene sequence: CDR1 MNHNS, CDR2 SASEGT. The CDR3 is CPSSGPDSVMNTEAFF. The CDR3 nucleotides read TGTCCCAGCAGTGGACCGGATTCTGTTATGAACACTGAAGCTTTCTTT.

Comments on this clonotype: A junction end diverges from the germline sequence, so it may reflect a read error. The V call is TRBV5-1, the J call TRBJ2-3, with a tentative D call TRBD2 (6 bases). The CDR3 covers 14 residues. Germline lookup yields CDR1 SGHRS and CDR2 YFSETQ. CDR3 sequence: CASILGGFPDTQYF. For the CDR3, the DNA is TGCGCCAGCATCTTGGGGGGTTTCCCAGATACGCAGTATTTT.

The CDR3: CASSKGAQETQYF. As DNA, the CDR3 is TGTGCCAGCAGTAAGGGCGCACAAGAGACCCAGTACTTC. The chain links TRBV11-2 to TRBJ2-5; no reliable D call. This CDR3 spans 13 amino acids. Germline V lookup: CDR1 SGHAT, CDR2 FQNNGV. The V and J ends lost 6 bases and 2 bases respectively, with 10 bases between them. The variable domain in full, completed from reference TRBV11-2 and TRBJ2-5, reads EAGVAQSPRYKIIEKRQSVAFWCNPISGHATLYWYQQILGQGPKLLIQFQNNGVVDDSQLPKDRFSAERLKGVDSTLKIQPAKLEDSAVYLCASSKGAQETQYFGPGTRLLVL.

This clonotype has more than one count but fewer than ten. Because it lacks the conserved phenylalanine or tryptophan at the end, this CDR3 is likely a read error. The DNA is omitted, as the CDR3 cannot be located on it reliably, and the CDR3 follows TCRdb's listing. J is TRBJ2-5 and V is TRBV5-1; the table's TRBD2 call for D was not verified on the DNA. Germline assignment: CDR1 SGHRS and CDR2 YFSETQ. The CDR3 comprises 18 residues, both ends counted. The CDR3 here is CASSLAGASGALQETQCV.

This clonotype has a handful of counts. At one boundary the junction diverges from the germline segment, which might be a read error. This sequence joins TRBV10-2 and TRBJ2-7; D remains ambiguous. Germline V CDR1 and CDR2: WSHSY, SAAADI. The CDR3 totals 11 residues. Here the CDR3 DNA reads TGCGCCAACAGTGAGTCCCACGAGCGGTACTTC. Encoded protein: CANSESHERYF.

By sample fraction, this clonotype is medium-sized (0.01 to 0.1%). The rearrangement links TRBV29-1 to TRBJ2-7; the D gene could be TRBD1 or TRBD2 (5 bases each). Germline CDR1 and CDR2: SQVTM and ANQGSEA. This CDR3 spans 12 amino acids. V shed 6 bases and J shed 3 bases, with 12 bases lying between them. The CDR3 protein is CSVSPGSYEQYF. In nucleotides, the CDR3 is TGCAGCGTGTCCCCAGGGAGCTACGAGCAGTACTTC.

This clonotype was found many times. The chain's CDR3 is CASSGTSDEQFF. The CDR3 nucleotides are TGTGCCAGCAGTGGGACAAGCGATGAGCAGTTCTTC. The gene calls are TRBV28 and TRBJ2-1; D perhaps matches TRBD1 (6 bases). The CDR3 is 12 residues long. Germline V lookup: CDR1 MDHEN, CDR2 SYDVKM. Trimming left V 5 bases short and J 8 bases short, with 10 bases between.